These T cell receptor beta chains were read from a single sample in a study of shared clonotypes between healthy human individuals. Profiled with immunoSEQ multiplex PCR; TCRdb holds only in-frame clones, not every one. The sample contains approximately 840,000 clones, 96% of which appear only once. Specimen: naive CD8+ T cells sorted from blood. Source of these receptors: a man aged 25-45 years in good health. The CDR3 runs from the conserved cysteine through the conserved F or W. The D gene is left open where the match is weak. Some rows have no size entry. The others give once, few or many, or a class for an expanded clone.

clone_size j_call v_call d_call cdr3_aa cdr3_nt
- TRBJ2-3 TRBV28 - CASSFRQPTDTQYF TGTGCCAGCAGTTTCCGACAACCCACAGATACGCAGTATTTT
- TRBJ2-3 TRBV9 TRBD2 CASSGLAGGPGGTDTQYF TGTGCCAGCAGCGGACTAGCGGGAGGGCCAGGGGGCACAGATACGCAGTATTTT
- TRBJ2-7 TRBV28 - CASSLSHAEDEQYF TGTGCCAGCAGCCTCAGTCATGCGGAAGACGAGCAGTACTTC
- TRBJ2-7 TRBV5-4 - CASSSLGHLSYEQYF TGTGCCAGCAGCTCGTTAGGCCACCTCTCCTACGAGCAGTACTTC
- TRBJ2-5 TRBV10-3 - CAISSGASSQETQYF TGTGCCATCAGCTCAGGGGCGTCTTCACAAGAGACCCAGTACTTC
once TRBJ2-1 TRBV29-1 - CSVEYNEQFF TGCAGCGTTGAATACAATGAGCAGTTCTTC
- TRBJ2-7 TRBV6-1 - CASRAQPAYEQYF TGTGCCAGCAGGGCCCAGCCGGCGTACGAGCAGTACTTC
- TRBJ2-7 TRBV7-9 - CASSPRDRWNEQYF TGTGCCAGCAGCCCGCGGGACCGGTGGAACGAGCAGTACTTC
- TRBJ2-7 TRBV29-1 TRBD2 CSVGTGTSSYEQYF TGCAGCGTAGGAACCGGGACTAGCTCCTACGAGCAGTACTTC
once TRBJ2-4 TRBV7-9 - CASSFLPGVEAKNIQYF TGTGCCAGCAGCTTTCTTCCGGGAGTCGAAGCCAAAAACATTCAGTACTTC
- TRBJ1-5 TRBV27 TRBD1 CASSLSHRGGNQPQHF TGTGCCAGCAGTTTATCCCACAGGGGGGGCAATCAGCCCCAGCATTTT
- TRBJ2-5 TRBV29-1 - CSVRADSGETQYF TGCAGCGTCCGAGCGGACAGCGGGGAGACCCAGTACTTC
- TRBJ2-7 TRBV28 TRBD2 CASSLYSSGNEQYF TGTGCCAGCAGTTTATATTCTAGCGGGAACGAGCAGTACTTC
- TRBJ2-1 TRBV4-3 TRBD2 CASSQEREVSYNEQFF TGCGCCAGCAGCCAGGAACGGGAGGTCTCCTACAATGAGCAGTTCTTC
- TRBJ1-2 TRBV4-3 - CASSQDRGRAKNYGYTF TGCGCCAGCAGCCAAGATAGGGGAAGGGCAAAGAACTATGGCTACACCTTC
once TRBJ2-3 TRBV11-2 TRBD2 CASSLGGRAGTDTQYF TGTGCCAGCAGCTTAGGCGGGAGGGCCGGTACAGATACGCAGTATTTT
- TRBJ2-1 TRBV4-1 - CASRDSLSSYNEQFF TGCGCCAGCAGGGACAGTCTGAGCTCCTACAATGAGCAGTTCTTC
- TRBJ2-2 TRBV28 - CASSFGGLDTGELFF TGTGCCAGCAGTTTCGGAGGGTTGGACACCGGGGAGCTGTTTTTT
- TRBJ2-3 TRBV27 TRBD2 CASRILPGLPDTQYF TGTGCCAGCAGGATTTTACCGGGACTACCAGATACGCAGTATTTT
- TRBJ2-2 TRBV7-2 - CASSPGLSGELFF TGTGCCAGCAGCCCCGGACTTTCCGGGGAGCTGTTTTTT
- TRBJ1-2 TRBV28 - CATARGPNYGYTF TGTGCCACCGCCAGAGGACCGAACTATGGCTACACCTTC
- TRBJ2-2 TRBV5-4 - CASGPTGSNTGELFF TGTGCCAGCGGCCCCACAGGATCGAACACCGGGGAGCTGTTTTTT
- TRBJ2-1 TRBV7-9 - CASSSRNVEQFF TGTGCCAGCAGCTCACGTAACGTCGAGCAGTTCTTC
- TRBJ1-1 TRBV4-2 TRBD1 CASRLDRAAFF TGTGCCAGCAGACTTGACAGGGCCGCTTTCTTT
- TRBJ2-5 TRBV5-1 TRBD2 CASSVGTSGRGETQYF TGCGCCAGCAGCGTAGGGACTAGCGGGAGGGGTGAGACCCAGTACTTC